This TCR beta chain was captured in a study of T cells in Graves' hyperthyroidism and ophthalmopathy. RNA transcripts yielded amplified TCR beta CDR3 regions. The HTBI set primed first-round TCR CDR3 RT-PCR. TCRdb recomputed calls from the multiplex PCR reads with MiXCR, one row per CDR3 protein. The sample shows hundreds of thousands of distinct CDR3 sequences, under 25% of them seen only once. The CDR3 has 17 residues. The ends were cut back, 2 bases at V and 1 base at J, with 15 bases in the middle. Germline CDR1 and CDR2: LGHDT and YNNKEL (reference sequence). Sequencing was performed on blood. The chain uses TRBV3-1 and TRBJ2-1; D unclear. The source is a man between 25 and 39 years old with Graves' ophthalmopathy. The CDR3 loop is CASSQNPRMGSYNEQFF. For the CDR3, the DNA is TGTGCCAGCAGCCAAAACCCCCGCATGGGTTCCTACAATGAGCAGTTCTTC.